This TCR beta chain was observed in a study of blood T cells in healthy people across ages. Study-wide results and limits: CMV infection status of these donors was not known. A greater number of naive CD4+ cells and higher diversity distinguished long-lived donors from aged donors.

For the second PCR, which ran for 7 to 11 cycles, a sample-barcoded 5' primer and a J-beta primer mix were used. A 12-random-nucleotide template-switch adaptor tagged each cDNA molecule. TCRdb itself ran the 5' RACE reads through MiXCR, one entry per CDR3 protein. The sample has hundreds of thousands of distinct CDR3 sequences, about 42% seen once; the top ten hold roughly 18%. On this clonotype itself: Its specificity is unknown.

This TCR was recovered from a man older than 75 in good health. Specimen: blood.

The CDR3 DNA follows: TGCAGTGCCCCAGGAATGGGGGCGGATACGCAGTATTTT. Its protein is CSAPGMGADTQYF. V and J are TRBV20-1 and TRBJ2-3; the D gene is possibly TRBD1 (6 bases). Trimming shortened V by 6 bases and J by 6 bases, and 16 bases separated the two germline ends. The CDR3 is 13 residues long. The V gene's germline CDR1 is DFQATT and CDR2 SNEGSKA (reference sequence).